This T cell receptor (beta chain) was recorded in a study of blood T cell repertoires in COVID-19. Whole-study context: T cells, B-cell-depleted T cells, or PBMCs provided the cDNA or gDNA that served as material.

The CDR3 is 16 residues long. Germline assignment: CDR1 SGDLS and CDR2 YYNGEE. Trimming took 0 bases from V and 0 from J, leaving 9 bases between them. TCRdb's copy holds only in-frame clones and misses some; the assay was immunoSEQ multiplex PCR. The data hold 150,000 to 200,000 clones, with approximately 86% observed a single time. This chain uses TRBV9 with TRBJ1-4; no reliable D call. This receptor was identified in a man aged 55 to 70 with acute or convalescent COVID-19. The sequenced sample was peripheral blood. The CDR3 here is CASSVDGGTTNEKLFF. The CDR3 DNA follows: TGTGCCAGCAGCGTAGACGGCGGAACAACTAATGAAAAACTGTTTTTT.